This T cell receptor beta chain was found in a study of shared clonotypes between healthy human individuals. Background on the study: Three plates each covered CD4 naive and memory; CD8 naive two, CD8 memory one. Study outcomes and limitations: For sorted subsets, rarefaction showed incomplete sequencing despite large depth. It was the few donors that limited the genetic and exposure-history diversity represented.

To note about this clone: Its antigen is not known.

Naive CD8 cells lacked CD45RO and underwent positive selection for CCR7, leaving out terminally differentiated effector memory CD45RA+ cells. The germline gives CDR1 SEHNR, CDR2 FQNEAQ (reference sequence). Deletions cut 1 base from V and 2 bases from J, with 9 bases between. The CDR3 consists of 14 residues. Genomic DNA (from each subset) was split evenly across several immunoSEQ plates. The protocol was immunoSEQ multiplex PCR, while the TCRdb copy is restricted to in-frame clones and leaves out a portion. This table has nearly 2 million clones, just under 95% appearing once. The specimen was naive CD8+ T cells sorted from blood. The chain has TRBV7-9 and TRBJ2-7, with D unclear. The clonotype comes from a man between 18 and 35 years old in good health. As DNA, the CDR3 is TGTGCCAGCAGCTTAGTAGTTTACCCCTACGAGCAGTACTTC. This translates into CASSLVVYPYEQYF.